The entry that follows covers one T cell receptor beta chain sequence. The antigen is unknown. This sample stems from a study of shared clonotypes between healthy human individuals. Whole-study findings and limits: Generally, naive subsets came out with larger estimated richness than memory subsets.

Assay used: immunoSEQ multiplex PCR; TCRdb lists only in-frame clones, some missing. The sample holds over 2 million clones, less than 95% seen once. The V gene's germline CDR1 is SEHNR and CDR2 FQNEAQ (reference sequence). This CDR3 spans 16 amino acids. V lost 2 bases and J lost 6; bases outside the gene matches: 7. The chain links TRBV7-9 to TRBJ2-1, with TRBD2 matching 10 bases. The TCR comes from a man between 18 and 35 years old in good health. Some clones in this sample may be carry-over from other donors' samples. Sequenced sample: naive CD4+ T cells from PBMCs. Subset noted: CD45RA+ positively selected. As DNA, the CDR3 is TGTGCCAGCAGCTTACTTACAACTAGCGGGGCCAATGAGCAGTTCTTC. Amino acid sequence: CASSLLTTSGANEQFF.